This T cell receptor beta chain was observed in a study of blood T cells in healthy people across ages (dated by TCRdb to between 2014 and 2016). Background on the whole study: In model experiments, roughly one uniquely barcoded TCR beta cDNA molecule per two T cells was captured by template switching. The study analyzed two additional independent replicas of 1 million unique cDNA reads from the same blood draw for two donors, one aged 18 to 30 and one aged 80 or older. To avoid experimental bias, donors of different ages were distributed randomly across sequencing lanes. The donors were split into four age groups: young (average 16 years), middle-aged (over 35), aged (about 56) and long-lived (over 75). Age-related changes in TCR beta repertoire diversity were measured in the study by deep sequencing normalized with unique cDNA molecular identifiers. Overall results and qualifications from the work: Estimates of total diversity based on one million sequenced T cells were regarded as lower bounds and as underestimates. Because donor CMV infection status was unknown, age-related changes in expanded clonotypes were potentially confounded. The long-lived group showed more naive CD4+ T cells, fewer expanded clones and increased TCR diversity than the aged group, suggesting age selection. Observed TCR beta diversity correlated strongly with the percentage of naive T cells measured by flow cytometry. Because profiling used bulk unsorted PBMCs, naive and antigen-experienced compartments could not be compared conclusively. As age increased, observed TCR beta diversity per million T cells dropped in a roughly linear way, and a significant reduction was already evident by age 40.

V and J are truncated by 7 bases and 5 bases respectively, leaving an intervening sequence of 11 bases. Including cysteine and phenylalanine, the CDR3 has 13 amino acids. Only the CDR3 part of the read is kept: 39 bases, read in frame from the first base. This clonotype has a handful of counts. No cognate antigen has been identified for it. Per-base quality was not reported, and no clone a single base away is much larger than it. Systemically healthy Caucasian individuals from Russia, roughly 40 in total and aged about 6 to 90 years, were included as donors. Each donor gave around 9.9 milliliters of peripheral blood, collected into EDTA-treated Vacutainer tubes. Ficoll-Paque density-gradient centrifugation was used to isolate PBMCs, with at least 6.5 million per sample. Trizol reagent was used to extract total RNA from the PBMCs, yielding at least 6 micrograms per sample. For every donor, an aliquot of PBMCs went through flow cytometry to measure the percentages of naive CD45RAhigh/CD27high T cells.

The library was generated by 5' RACE. TCRdb records Illumina HiSeq 2500 as the sequencer. A second PCR of roughly 6 to 11 cycles was run with a J-beta primer mix and a sample-barcoded 5' primer. Each TCR beta cDNA molecule received a unique molecular identifier from a template-switch 5' adaptor carrying 12 random nucleotides. Each sample yielded at least 2.5 million CDR3-containing paired-end reads. All of the RNA was converted into first-strand cDNA using the Mint cDNA synthesis kit, with a TRBC-specific oligonucleotide serving as the primer. All cDNA was treated with uracil-DNA glycosylase and then went through a first 18-cycle PCR with the universal primers M1SS and BC2_uni_R. The authors processed their data as follows. Each sample was normalized by randomly selecting 1 million high-quality reads, each carrying a distinct molecular identifier. Reads sharing molecular identifiers were discarded rather than binned into consensus sequences. CDR3 identification, clonotype clustering and error correction used MiTCR with a Q25 quality threshold and the strictest error-elimination algorithm. A nonparametric unseen species model using Euler transformation provided a lower-bound estimate of total TCR beta diversity. TCRdb reran the public reads through fastp at Q25 and MiXCR, keeping productive beta chains. CDR3 protein sequences are deduplicated, and each keeps its most common genes and DNA. TCRdb, not the original authors, processed these V and J calls. Across this sample there are roughly 1.5 million distinct CDR3 sequences, with approximately 43% seen only once. Of the sample, about 3.8% falls within the top ten clones.

The sequence was obtained from a woman younger than 30 in good health. The chain links TRBV12-3 or TRBV12-4 with TRBJ2-2; the D gene remains uncertain. The sample was blood. CDR3 loop: CASKGHPTGELFF. The DNA sequence is given as TGTGCCAGCAAAGGCCATCCTACCGGGGAGCTGTTTTTT.